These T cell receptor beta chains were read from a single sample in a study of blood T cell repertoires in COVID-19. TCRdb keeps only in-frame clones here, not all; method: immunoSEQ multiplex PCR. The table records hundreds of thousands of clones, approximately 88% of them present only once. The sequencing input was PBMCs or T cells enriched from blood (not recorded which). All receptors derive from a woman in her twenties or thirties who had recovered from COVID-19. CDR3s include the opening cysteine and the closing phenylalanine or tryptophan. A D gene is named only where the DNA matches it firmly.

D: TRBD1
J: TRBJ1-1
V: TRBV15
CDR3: CATSGLGQGGDQRWTEAFF

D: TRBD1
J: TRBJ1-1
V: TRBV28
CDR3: CASSLLGTGRGTNTEAFF

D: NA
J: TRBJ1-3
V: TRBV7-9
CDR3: CASSSSPLSSGNTIYF

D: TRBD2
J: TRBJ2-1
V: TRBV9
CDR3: CASSVGAGKSYNEQFF

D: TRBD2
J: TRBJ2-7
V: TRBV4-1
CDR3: CASSQDQRLAREQYF

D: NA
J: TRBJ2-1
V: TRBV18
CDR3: CASSRNLDFSYNEQFF

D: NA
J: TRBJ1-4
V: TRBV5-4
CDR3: CASSLVGAGEKLFF

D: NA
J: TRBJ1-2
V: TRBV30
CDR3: CAWSRRGRMNGYTF

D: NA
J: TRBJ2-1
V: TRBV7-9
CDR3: CASSPGRGSYNEQFF

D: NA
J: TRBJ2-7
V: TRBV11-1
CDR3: CASSLEGGTAGYEQYF

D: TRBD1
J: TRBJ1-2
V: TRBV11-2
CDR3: CASSLVGTGPHGYTF

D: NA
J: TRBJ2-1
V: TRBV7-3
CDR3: CASSLRGSGAYNEQFF

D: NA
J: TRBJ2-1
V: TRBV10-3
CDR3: CAISEFPDHRDDNEQFF

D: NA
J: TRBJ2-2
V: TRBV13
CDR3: CASSPGDRGKYTGELFF

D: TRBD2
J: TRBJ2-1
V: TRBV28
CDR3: CASSPGLAGGFSSYNEQFF

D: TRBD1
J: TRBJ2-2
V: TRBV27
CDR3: CASRTGLTGELFF

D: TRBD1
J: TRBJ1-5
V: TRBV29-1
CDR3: CSVVTGSLSQPQHF

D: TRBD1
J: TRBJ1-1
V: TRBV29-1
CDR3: CSVNTGGTEAFF

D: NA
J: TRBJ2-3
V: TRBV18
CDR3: CASAGISTDTQYF

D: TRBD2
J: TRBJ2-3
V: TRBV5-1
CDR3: CASSKGLAGGPQGDLAQYF

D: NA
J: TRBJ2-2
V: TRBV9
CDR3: CASSVVIVDYGSANTGELFF

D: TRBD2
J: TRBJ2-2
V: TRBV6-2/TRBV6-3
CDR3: CASSDPTGGRAPGTGELFF

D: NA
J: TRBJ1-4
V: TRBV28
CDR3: CASSLGGDGEKLFF

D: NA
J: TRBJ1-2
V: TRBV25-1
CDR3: CASSDMRRYTF

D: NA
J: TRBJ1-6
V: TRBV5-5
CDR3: CASTPLSSYNSPLHF

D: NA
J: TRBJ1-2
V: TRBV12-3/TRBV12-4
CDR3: CASSLGQPYGYTF

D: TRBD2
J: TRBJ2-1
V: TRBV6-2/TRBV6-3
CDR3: CASSTQRGLPYNEQFF

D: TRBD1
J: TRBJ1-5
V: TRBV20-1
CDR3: CSASATGGDQPQHF

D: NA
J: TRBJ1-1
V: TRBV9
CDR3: CASSVEGHRGTEAFF

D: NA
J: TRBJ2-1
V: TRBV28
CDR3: CASSLRPRAPGEQFF

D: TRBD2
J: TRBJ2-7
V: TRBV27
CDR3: CASSPLAGGPYEQYF

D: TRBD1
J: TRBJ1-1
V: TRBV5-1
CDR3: CASSLDGQGHFSEAFF

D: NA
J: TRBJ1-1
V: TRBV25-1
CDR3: CASSESSGAEAFF

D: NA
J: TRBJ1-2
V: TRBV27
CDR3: CASSIQGVNGYTF

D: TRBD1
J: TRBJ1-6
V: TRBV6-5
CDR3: CASSTRTGDNSPLHF

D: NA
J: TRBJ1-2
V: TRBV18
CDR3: CASSPGVGQYYGYTF

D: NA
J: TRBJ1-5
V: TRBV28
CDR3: CASNENNQPQHF

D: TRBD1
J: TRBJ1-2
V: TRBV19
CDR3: CASSNQQGGYGYTF

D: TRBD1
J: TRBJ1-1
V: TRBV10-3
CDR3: CAISITGGGSEAFF

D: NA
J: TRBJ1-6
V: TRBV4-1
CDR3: CASSNTITGNGSPLHF

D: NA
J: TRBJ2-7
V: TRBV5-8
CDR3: CASSLLAGEGVQYF

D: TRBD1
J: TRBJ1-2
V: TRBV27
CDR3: CASTLRQGARYGYTF

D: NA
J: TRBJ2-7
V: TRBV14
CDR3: CASSQGPGFGSYEQYF

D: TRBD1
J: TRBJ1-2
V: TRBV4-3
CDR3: CASSQDARTGVSGYTF

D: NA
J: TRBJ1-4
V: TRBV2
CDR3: CASSPAGLEKLFF